The T cell receptor beta chain under discussion was sequenced for a study of blood T cells in healthy people across ages (dated by TCRdb to 2013 to 2016). About the full investigation: In model experiments, template switching captured roughly one uniquely barcoded TCR beta cDNA molecule for every two T cells. Age-related changes in TCR beta repertoire diversity were measured in the study by deep sequencing normalized with unique cDNA molecular identifiers. Donors were grouped into four age groups: young (average roughly 15 years), middle-aged (39), aged (roughly 67) and long-lived (less than 85). To avoid experimental bias, donors of different ages were randomly spread across the sequencing lanes. Two additional independent replicas of 1 million unique cDNA reads from the same blood draw were analyzed for two donors (one aged 18 to 30 and one aged 80 or older). What the authors observed across the whole study: Donor CMV infection status was unknown, potentially confounding age-related changes in expanded clonotypes. Conclusive comparison of naive and antigen-experienced compartments was prevented by the profiling of bulk unsorted PBMCs. Compared with the aged group, the long-lived group had more naive CD4+ T cells, fewer expanded clones and increased TCR diversity, suggesting age selection. Estimates of total diversity from one million sequenced T cells were regarded as lower bounds and underestimates. There was a strong correlation between observed TCR beta diversity and the percentage of naive T cells measured by flow cytometry. Observed TCR beta diversity per million T cells fell roughly linearly with age, and a significant reduction was already apparent by age around 40.

Libraries were made using 5' RACE. Sequencing took place on an Illumina HiSeq 2500. A second PCR of about 7 to 12 cycles was performed with a sample-barcoded 5' primer and a J-beta primer mix. A template-switch 5' adaptor carrying 12 random nucleotides introduced a unique molecular identifier onto each TCR beta cDNA molecule. At least 2.5 million CDR3-containing paired-end reads were obtained from each sample. The Mint cDNA synthesis kit, primed by a TRBC-specific oligonucleotide, was used to synthesize first-strand cDNA from all RNA. Following uracil-DNA glycosylase treatment, a first 18-cycle PCR with universal primers M1SS and BC2_uni_R was performed on all cDNA. Concerning the study's data processing: Normalization of each sample was performed by random selection of 1 million high-quality reads, each carrying a distinct molecular identifier. Instead of being binned into consensus sequences, reads with shared molecular identifiers were discarded. CDR3 identification, clonotype clustering and error correction used MiTCR with a Q25 quality threshold and the strictest error-elimination algorithm. Lower-bound total TCR beta diversity was estimated with a nonparametric unseen species model using Euler transformation. The public reads were reprocessed in TCRdb via fastp at Q25 and MiXCR, keeping in-frame beta chains. CDR3 protein duplicates are merged, each entry listing the most common genes and DNA. The V and J calls come from TCRdb's annotation, not from the publication. The sample profile shows about 640,000 distinct CDR3 sequences; roughly 58% of them were found once. The ten largest clones represent approximately 37% of the sample.

On this clonotype itself: Its antigen remains undetermined. The sample holds no much larger clone one base away, and base qualities are not on file.

The CDR3, cysteine through phenylalanine, is 15 amino acids long. Left in the record is the CDR3 DNA by itself, 45 bases read in frame from the first base. V gives up 0 bases and J gives up 3 bases, and the segment between their germline ends measures 11 bases. The germline V gene yields MNHEY for CDR1 and SVGEGT for CDR2. The donors were roughly 40 Caucasian individuals from Russia, aged roughly 6 to 100 years, who were systemically healthy. Each donor gave roughly 11 milliliters of peripheral blood, drawn into EDTA-treated Vacutainer tubes. Ficoll-Paque density-gradient centrifugation was used to isolate PBMCs, with at least 7 million obtained per sample. Trizol reagent was used to extract total RNA from the PBMCs, yielding at least 6 micrograms per sample. For every donor, an aliquot of PBMCs went through flow cytometry to measure the percentages of naive CD45RAhigh/CD27high T cells.

The receptor chain draws on TRBV6-2 or TRBV6-3 and TRBJ1-2; there is no confident call for the D gene. The clonotype was recovered from a man aged 55 to 70 in good health. The specimen sequenced was blood. The sequence in DNA is TGTGCCAGCAGTTACTCGGGGAGAGTATACTATGGCTACACCTTC. It specifies CASSYSGRVYYGYTF.